This T cell receptor (beta chain) came from a study of blood T cell repertoires in COVID-19 (dated by TCRdb to the early 2020s). In the study overall: Collaborator samples came from the United States, Italy and Spain and covered acute and convalescent phases of COVID-19. The prospective study material was composed of cDNA or gDNA derived from T cells, B-cell-depleted T cells, or PBMCs. The dataset comprised deeply sampled blood TCRbeta repertoires from subjects exposed to, actively infected with, or recovered from COVID-19. The repertoires were released in a freely available public database meant as a resource for research on the immune response to SARS-CoV-2. The samples were drawn from two sources: the first 160 participants of the ongoing ImmuneRACE study, and approximately 1,300 subjects contributed by 6 global collaborators. Nearly every sample came with metadata listing a de-identified subject ID, COVID-19 status, age in years and sex. Where available, HLA class I and class II types were taken from metadata supplied by the sample provider and were not determined by assay-based typing.

CDR1 and CDR2, per the germline V gene (reference sequence), are SGHNT and YYREEE. Its CDR3 holds 14 amino acids, cysteine through phenylalanine. The only DNA kept is the CDR3, 42 bases in frame from the first base. V is pared back by 2 bases and J by 2 bases, with 10 bases lying between the germline termini. Of note for this clone: This receptor's antigen is unknown. Qualities for individual bases were not recorded, and no much larger clone is one base off.

Samples from volunteer blood donors who had recovered from COVID-19 were contributed by a second Seattle source. The collaborating institutions used their own protocols to collect whole blood in K2EDTA tubes. For TCRbeta analysis, collaborators shipped samples in one of three forms: frozen whole blood, isolated PBMCs, or DNA extracted from either of those sample types. TCRbeta CDR3 regions were amplified from genomic DNA by means of the immunoSEQ Assay, a bias-controlled multiplex PCR. The original pipeline was this. Within the assay, amplification of reference gene primers was used to estimate how many nucleated cells each sample contained. To quantify the absolute abundance of each unique TCRbeta CDR3 rearrangement, sequence reads were collapsed and filtered. For each sample, productive Simpson clonality was calculated as the square root of Simpson's diversity index over productive rearrangements. The source is immuneACCESS, and TCRdb retained only in-frame sequences with V and J called. Part of the clones is not carried over; for the studies checked, unresolved V genes explain less than half of this, and the remainder is unexplained. That table supplies the V and J calls and clone size; D and trimming were determined from the DNA. This sample has a few hundred thousand clones in its table, and 88% of those were observed once. The ten biggest clones cover 4% of the sample.

What the authors observed across the whole study: How much clinical and demographic metadata was included differed by source and by participant, and the metadata was provided uncurated.

The sequencing input was peripheral blood. The chain was built from TRBV5-4 and TRBJ2-5; TRBD1 is a possible D gene, resting on 6 matching bases. This receptor was identified in a man in his fifties or sixties who had recovered from COVID-19. The CDR3 in this case is CASSLGQKQETQYF. The nucleotides read TGTGCCAGCAGCTTAGGACAGAAGCAAGAGACCCAGTACTTC.